One and the same sample provided the 10 T cell receptor beta chains below, sequenced in a study of CD8+CD57+ T cells in acquired aplastic anemia (dated by TCRdb to about 2018). The listed sequencing device is Illumina HiSeq 2000. TCR beta VDJ combination and CDR3 sequence profiling used genomic DNA as the template. TCRdb passed the public sequencing reads through fastp at Q25 and MiXCR, retaining productive beta sequences. Each record represents a unique CDR3 protein, reported with the most common genes and DNA among its rows. The table for this sample lists some 150,000 distinct CDR3 sequences; 41% of them were counted only once. The top ten constitute 8.4% of the sample. Sequenced: sorted CD4+, CD8+, or CD8+CD57+ T cells (not recorded which) from PBMCs. Receptor source: a human donor in good health, serving as a control.

This clonotype was counted ten times or more. V usage is TRBV20-1 and J usage is TRBJ1-1; no definite D call. Germline V gives CDR1 DFQATT, CDR2 SNEGSKA (reference sequence). The CDR3 spans 12 residues. V lost 3 bases to trimming and J lost 2 bases, with 7 bases between them. CDR3 in DNA: TGCAGTGCTAGTTCCGGAAACACTGAAGCTTTCTTT. Translating gives CSASSGNTEAFF.

This clonotype was picked up one time. The CDR3 end shows no conserved phenylalanine or tryptophan, and so a read error is likely. It is unclear where the CDR3 begins or ends on the DNA, so no DNA is shown, and the CDR3 is as TCRdb lists it. The V and J genes are TRBV24-1 and TRBJ1-1; the listed D gene, TRBD1, was not tested against the DNA. The CDR3 contains 9 residues when both ends are counted. CDR1 is KGHDR and CDR2 is SFDVKD in the germline V gene. Here the CDR3 reads CATSDSPQA.

The V and J genes are TRBV10-2 and TRBJ2-3, with 8 bases that match TRBD2. The CDR3 spans 13 residues. V dropped 10 bases and J dropped 0; count of bases not matched to a gene: 3. Germline assignment: CDR1 WSHSY and CDR2 SAAADI. The CDR3: CATGRESTDTQYF. The CDR3 DNA reads as TGCGCCACCGGGAGGGAGAGCACAGATACGCAGTATTTT.

This clonotype was picked up many times. This chain links TRBV19 with TRBJ1-2; tentative D call: TRBD1 (6 bases). The CDR3 covers 15 residues. Trimming took 5 bases from V and 0 from J, leaving 13 bases between them. Germline V lookup: CDR1 LNHDA, CDR2 SQIVND (reference sequence). CDR3 coding DNA: TGTGCCAGTAGTTTCCGGGACACAACTAACTATGGCTACACCTTC. Protein: CASSFRDTTNYGYTF.

About this clonotype itself: A read error is possible here, since a much larger clone lies one base away. The rearrangement uses TRBV20-1 and TRBJ1-3; no clear D gene. Germline V CDR1 and CDR2: DFQATT, SNEGSKA (reference sequence). Trimming left V 0 bases short and J 4 bases short, with 10 bases between. The CDR3 runs 14 residues. The CDR3 DNA follows: TGCAGTGCTAGAGAGTGGGCAAGGGGAAACACCATATATTTT. It translates to CSAREWARGNTIYF.

In its sample, this clonotype was seen many times. The chain carries TRBV9 and TRBJ1-1; D is unresolved. The V gene's germline CDR1 is SGDLS and CDR2 YYNGEE. This CDR3 is 14 amino acids long. The ends were cut back, 2 bases at V and 12 bases at J, with 20 bases in the middle. In DNA form, the CDR3 reads TGTGCCAGCAGCGTTTCAGGCGGATCGGGTGGGACTTTCTTT. This translates into CASSVSGGSGGTFF. The full variable domain, completed using reference TRBV9 and TRBJ1-1, is DSGVTQTPKHLITATGQRVTLRCSPRSGDLSVYWYQQSLDQGLQFLIQYYNGEERAKGNILERFSAQQFPDLHSELNLSSLELGDSALYFCASSVSGGSGGTFFGQGTRLTVV.

The chain employs TRBV7-9 and TRBJ2-5; D uncertain. Trimming pared 1 base from V and 3 bases from J, leaving 9 bases between. The length of the CDR3 is 14 residues. Per germline, CDR1 SEHNR and CDR2 FQNEAQ (reference sequence). The chain's CDR3 is CASSLGPREETQYF. Here the CDR3 DNA reads TGTGCCAGCAGCTTAGGACCCCGCGAAGAGACCCAGTACTTC.

In its sample, this clonotype was seen a few times. The rearrangement uses TRBV28 and TRBJ1-2; D gene ambiguous. The CDR3 totals 12 residues. Per germline, CDR1 MDHEN and CDR2 SYDVKM. V was trimmed by 10 bases and J by 1 base, leaving 10 bases between them. The CDR3 sequence is CAISLSNYGYTF. Here the CDR3 DNA reads TGTGCCATCTCACTGAGTAACTATGGCTACACCTTC.

This clonotype was found many times. The chain recombines TRBV7-9 with TRBJ2-5; D uncertain. Germline V gene lookup returns CDR1 SEHNR and CDR2 FQNEAQ (reference sequence). CDR3 size: 13 residues. Trimming removed 8 bases at V and 5 bases at J, with 15 bases between. CDR3 coding DNA: TGTGCCAGCTCGCTAGGAGTTTCGGAGACCCAGTACTTC. It is translated as CASSLGVSETQYF.

The J gene is TRBJ2-3, the V gene TRBV5-1; the D gene is possibly TRBD1 (6 bases). Germline V gives CDR1 SGHRS, CDR2 YFSETQ. This CDR3 has 14 amino acids. Trimming took 3 bases from V and 3 from J, leaving 11 bases between them. CDR3: CASSWQGGTDTQYF. The CDR3, as DNA: TGCGCCAGCAGCTGGCAAGGGGGAACAGATACGCAGTATTTT.